The entry that follows covers one TCR beta chain sequence. This clonotype was seen repeatedly, ten times or more. The antigen it binds to is not known. Qualities for individual bases were not recorded, and no much larger clone is one base off. Profiling of TCR beta VDJ combinations and CDR3 sequences used genomic DNA as the template. An Illumina HiSeq 2000 was the platform used for TCR repertoire sequencing. Per the source publication's procedure: Repertoires were assessed using TRBV/TRBJ rearrangement plots, CDR3 size and DJ length profiles, and Simpson's diversity index. The most abundant DNA sequence in the deep sequencing data was defined as the immunodominant clone. CDR3 amino acid sequences were screened for sharing across subjects and compared with published repertoires and the VDJdb database. TCRdb reran the public reads through fastp at Q25 and MiXCR, keeping productive beta chains. Rows are unified per CDR3 protein, each entry keeping the most common DNA and genes. The V and J calls were determined by TCRdb, not by the authors. This sample lists more than 150,000 distinct CDR3 sequences; approximately 44% were detected once. The ten biggest clones cover 3.2% of the sample.

These data come from a study of CD8+CD57+ T cells in acquired aplastic anemia (dated by TCRdb to 2016 to 2019). Describing the broader study: Extracted DNA from sorted CD4+ and CD8+ cells averaged approximately 3 ug, ranging from about 0.18 to 27.4 ug. CD8+CD57+ expansion was defined as a frequency above the mean frequency observed in healthy subjects. Study-wide conclusions, independent of this receptor: Roughly 29 CD8+ CDR3 sequences were shared between patients and controls but appeared highly expressed in patients and within their immunodominant clones. Patients and healthy controls showed no significant difference in CD8+ Simpson's diversity (P=0.060).

The V end loses 5 bases and the J end loses 5 bases, and a stretch of 13 bases separates them. CDR1 and CDR2 were assigned from the germline V gene as SGHAT and FQNNGV. There are 14 amino acids in the CDR3, from cysteine to phenylalanine inclusive. Only the CDR3 DNA is retained, 42 bases long and in frame from the first base. Expansion of CD8+CD57+ cells had been shown by flow cytometry in the patients chosen for sequencing. Every patient had severe acquired aplastic anemia, diagnosed using the International Study of Aplastic Anemia and Agranulocytosis and Camitta criteria. At the time blood was sampled, none of the patients had received any therapy. TCR repertoires of sorted CD4+ and CD8+ blood T cells from severe aplastic anemia patients and healthy subjects were deep-sequenced in the study. In the USA, patient enrollment took place under clinicaltrials.gov protocols 00001620, 01623167, 00001397, 00071045, 00081523 and 00961064. Ficoll-Paque density gradient centrifugation was used to isolate peripheral blood mononuclear cells. CD4+ and CD8+ T cells were sorted by FACS or magnetic beads before DNA extraction.

Material: sorted CD4+, CD8+, or CD8+CD57+ T cells (not recorded which) from PBMCs. Recombination joined TRBV11-2 with TRBJ2-1; TRBD1 is a weak D gene call, 5 bases matching. This receptor was taken from a human donor with aplastic anemia. CDR3 reads: CASSVRQGNNEQFF. At the DNA level, the sequence is TGTGCCAGCAGCGTTAGGCAGGGTAACAATGAGCAGTTCTTC.